Shown below are 30 T cell receptor beta chains from a single sample sequenced in a study of molecular identifiers for immune sequencing clone quantification. A single record per CDR3 protein comes from TCRdb applying MiXCR to the PCR reads. The sample contains approximately 590,000 distinct CDR3 sequences, 25% of which appear only once. Sequenced material: naive CD8+ T cells from blood, with Jurkat cell RNA spiked in. As for subset: FACS-sorted CD8+CD4-CCR7+CD45RA+ naive T cells. These receptor sequences come from a human donor in good health. Some libraries in this study had Jurkat cell RNA spiked in.

This clonotype has ten or more counts. V usage is TRBV6-2 or TRBV6-3 and J usage is TRBJ2-1; unclear D gene. Per the germline V gene, CDR1 is MNHEY and CDR2 is SVGEGT. Trimming left V 6 bases short and J 9 bases short, with 15 bases between. CDR3 length: 13 residues. CDR3 region: CASSSVQSGEQFF. As DNA, the CDR3 is TGTGCCAGCAGCTCCGTCCAATCGGGTGAGCAGTTCTTC.

Concerning this clonotype itself: One end of the junction varies from germline; a read error may be responsible. The V gene is TRBV7-9, the J gene TRBJ2-7, with 11 bases aligning to TRBD1. Germline-derived CDR1 and CDR2 are SEHNR and FQNEAQ (reference sequence). CDR3 length: 17 residues. DNA of the CDR3: TGTGCCCGCAGCTTAGCGTGGGGAGGACAGGGGGCCTACGGGCAGTACTTC. It yields the protein CARSLAWGGQGAYGQYF. Variable domain in full (rest from reference TRBV7-9 and TRBJ2-7): DTGVSQNPRHKITKRGQNVTFRCDPISEHNRLYWYRQTLGQGPEFLTYFQNEAQLEKSRLLSDRFSAERPKGSFSTLEIQRTEQGDSAMYLCARSLAWGGQGAYGQYFGPGTRLTVT.

The chain recombines TRBV28 with TRBJ1-5, with 7 bases fitting TRBD1. The CDR3 is made up of 14 amino acids. Germline V gene sequence: CDR1 MDHEN, CDR2 SYDVKM. J was trimmed by 3 bases and V by 6 bases; bases with no gene match: 5. CDR3 loop: CASSGTALNQPQHF. The DNA of the CDR3 is TGTGCCAGCAGCGGGACAGCACTCAATCAGCCCCAGCATTTT.

Concerning this clonotype: A read error may be the cause here, since a much bigger clone is one base away. This chain uses TRBV7-6 with TRBJ1-1; D uncertain. V lost 0 bases, J lost 2 bases, and 16 bases lay in between. The CDR3 has 17 amino acids. Germline V CDR1 and CDR2: SGHVS, FNYEAQ. The chain's CDR3 is CASSLALRRQCNTEAFF. CDR3 sequence (DNA): TGTGCCAGCAGCTTAGCGCTAAGGCGGCAGTGTAACACTGAAGCTTTCTTT.

This clonotype was seen a handful of times. The genes are TRBV2 and TRBJ1-5; a possible D gene is TRBD1 (5 bases). Germline V CDR1 and CDR2: SNHLY, FYNNEI. The CDR3 has 15 amino acids. Trimming cost V 3 bases and J 6 bases, with 15 bases left between them. The CDR3 coding sequence is TGTGCCAGCAGTGAGGGGGGGGTCGGCGGTCAGCCCCAGCATTTT. Protein product: CASSEGGVGGQPQHF. The full variable domain, completed using reference TRBV2 and TRBJ1-5, is EPEVTQTPSHQVTQMGQEVILRCVPISNHLYFYWYRQILGQKVEFLVSFYNNEISEKSEIFDDQFSVERPDGSNFTLKIRSTKLEDSAMYFCASSEGGVGGQPQHFGDGTRLSIL.

This clonotype has ten or more counts. The chain links TRBV5-6 to TRBJ2-3, with 7 bases matching TRBD2. With 4 bases clipped from V and 4 bases from J, the junction kept 9 bases outside the gene matches. The CDR3 contains 15 residues. CDR1 SGHDT and CDR2 YYEEEE come from the germline V gene. Here the CDR3 reads CASSLILALADTQYF. In DNA, the CDR3 is TGTGCCAGCAGCCTGATACTAGCGCTCGCAGATACGCAGTATTTT. The full variable domain, rest sourced from reference TRBV5-6 and TRBJ2-3, is DAGVTQSPTHLIKTRGQQVTLRCSPKSGHDTVSWYQQALGQGPQFIFQYYEEEERQRGNFPDRFSGHQFPNYSSELNVNALLLGDSALYLCASSLILALADTQYFGPGTRLTVL.

This clonotype was counted ten times or more. V is TRBV7-6 and J is TRBJ1-1, with TRBD1 identical over 7 bases. Germline trimming cut 5 bases from V and 1 base from J; bases unmatched to any gene: 4. The germline CDR1 and CDR2 sequences are SGHVS and FNYEAQ. CDR3 length equals 14 residues. CDR3 sequence: CASSPGTENTEAFF. DNA for the CDR3: TGTGCCAGCAGCCCTGGGACAGAGAACACTGAAGCTTTCTTT. Looking up the rest from reference TRBV7-6 and TRBJ1-1 gives the full variable domain: GAGVSQSPRYKVTKRGQDVALRCDPISGHVSLYWYRQALGQGPEFLTYFNYEAQQDKSGLPNDRFSAERPEGSISTLTIQRTEQRDSAMYRCASSPGTENTEAFFGQGTRLTVV.

This clonotype appeared many times. CDR3 in amino acids: CASGFSGGTDTQYF. In nucleotides, the CDR3 is TGTGCCAGCGGCTTTAGCGGGGGCACAGATACGCAGTATTTT. V is TRBV2 and J is TRBJ2-3; 8 positions agree with TRBD2. CDR1 is SNHLY and CDR2 is FYNNEI in the germline V gene. V shed 8 bases, J shed 1 base, and the junction held 5 bases outside the gene matches. This CDR3 has 14 residues. Variable domain in full (rest from reference TRBV2 and TRBJ2-3): EPEVTQTPSHQVTQMGQEVILRCVPISNHLYFYWYRQILGQKVEFLVSFYNNEISEKSEIFDDQFSVERPDGSNFTLKIRSTKLEDSAMYFCASGFSGGTDTQYFGPGTRLTVL.

This clonotype was counted ten times or more. The V gene is TRBV28, the J gene TRBJ1-5; a possible D gene is TRBD1 (5 bases). The CDR3 is 15 amino acids. The germline V gene encodes CDR1 MDHEN and CDR2 SYDVKM. Trimming took 2 bases from V and 6 from J, leaving 14 bases between them. The DNA of the CDR3 is TGTGCCAGCAGTTTAGGGGCGGGGGGGGTTCAGCCCCAGCATTTT. Translated: CASSLGAGGVQPQHF.

V and J are TRBV19 and TRBJ2-3; no firm D call. Near its end, the DNA agrees better with TRBJ1-5, so the J call may be wrong. Germline-derived CDR1 and CDR2 are LNHDA and SQIVND (reference sequence). The CDR3 contains 13 residues. CDR3 bases: TGTGCCAGTAGTCTAGCCGGCACAGATACGCAGCATTTT. Translation gives CASSLAGTDTQHF.

This clonotype was seen once. The junction differs from germline at one of its ends, possibly a read error. The chain couples TRBV4-2 to TRBJ2-5, with TRBD2 matching 12 bases. CDR3 length: 17 residues. Germline loops: CDR1 LGHNA, CDR2 YNFKEQ. CDR3 protein: CASSPMTSGRWQESQYF. The CDR3 coding sequence is TGTGCCAGCAGCCCCATGACTAGCGGGAGATGGCAAGAGTCCCAGTACTTC.

This clonotype has at least ten counts. J is TRBJ1-5 and V is TRBV6-1; TRBD1 agrees at 11 bases. Per germline, CDR1 MNHNS and CDR2 SASEGT. Trimming removed 1 base from V and 5 bases from J; junction bases left unmatched: 1. The CDR3 totals 15 residues. The CDR3 DNA sequence: TGTGCCAGCAGTGAAGAGGGACAGGGGGATCAGCCCCAGCATTTT. Residues: CASSEEGQGDQPQHF.

There are many counts of this clonotype. The chain carries TRBV5-1 and TRBJ1-4; D unclear. V was shortened by 2 bases and J by 4 bases, with 9 bases between the two germline ends. CDR3 length: 14 residues. Looked up from germline, CDR1 is SGHRS and CDR2 is YFSETQ. The CDR3: CASSFTEYNEKLFF. The CDR3 nucleotides are TGCGCCAGCAGCTTCACAGAATATAATGAAAAACTGTTTTTT.

As regards this clonotype: A read error may be the cause here, since a much bigger clone is one base away. V gene TRBV29-1 combines with J gene TRBJ2-7; D unclear. V was pared by 8 bases and J by 4 bases, with 12 bases between. CDR1 and CDR2 (germline): SQVTM, ANQGSEA. There are 11 residues in the CDR3. The CDR3 here is CSYVWWYEQYF. The CDR3 coding sequence is TGCAGCTATGTGTGGTGGTACGAGCAGTACTTC.

Turning to this clonotype: A read error is possible here, since a much larger clone lies one base away. V and J are TRBV6-2 or TRBV6-3 and TRBJ2-5, with D possibly TRBD2 on 5 matching bases. CDR3 length: 16 amino acids. The germline CDR1 and CDR2 sequences are MNHEY and SVGEGT. The V and J ends lost 8 bases and 5 bases respectively, with 24 bases between them. This CDR3 is CASLREQELKKETQYF. The CDR3 nucleotides are TGTGCCAGCCTGAGGGAGCAGGAGCTCAAGAAGGAGACCCAGTACTTC.

In this sample, this clonotype turned up a few times. The chain links TRBV7-6 to TRBJ2-1, with 10 bases fitting TRBD1. CDR3 length: 15 amino acids. CDR1 is SGHVS, CDR2 FNYEAQ, per germline. V lost 5 bases, J lost 10 bases, and 11 bases stayed unmatched. CDR3 nucleotide sequence: TGTGCCAGCAGCCCCGGGACAGGGGTAAAAGAGGAGCAGTTCTTC. Translated, it gives CASSPGTGVKEEQFF.

This clonotype was detected ten times or more. The V gene is TRBV6-5, the J gene TRBJ1-1, with 10 bases aligning to TRBD1. Trimming took 0 bases from V and 1 from J; bases not matched to a gene: 5. The germline gives CDR1 MNHEY, CDR2 SVGAGI. The CDR3 sequence is 17 residues long. CDR3 residues: CASSYSMTGGPNTEAFF. The CDR3 nucleotides read TGTGCCAGCAGTTACTCGATGACAGGGGGCCCGAACACTGAAGCTTTCTTT.

This clonotype was detected a few times. The gene calls are TRBV27 and TRBJ2-3; D perhaps matches TRBD2 (5 bases). The CDR3 is 15 residues long. The V end lost 3 bases, the J end lost 1 base, and 11 bases lay between the germline ends. Germline CDR1 reads MNHEY; CDR2 reads SMNVEV (reference sequence). This CDR3 reads CASSFLRAGTDTQYF. DNA of the CDR3: TGTGCCAGCAGTTTTTTGCGGGCTGGCACAGATACGCAGTATTTT.

This chain links TRBV4-1 with TRBJ2-7, with 8 nucleotides matching TRBD1. Germline V gene lookup returns CDR1 MGHRA and CDR2 YSYEKL. V shed 4 bases, J shed 6 bases, and the junction held 5 bases outside the gene matches. The CDR3 is 13 amino acids. The CDR3 nucleotides read TGCGCCAGCAGCCCGGACAGGGCCTGCGAGCAGTACTTC. Amino acids: CASSPDRACEQYF.

In this sample, this clonotype turned up a few times. V is TRBV5-6 and J is TRBJ2-3; D unresolved. This CDR3 contains 15 residues. Germline CDR1 reads SGHDT; CDR2 reads YYEEEE. The ends were cut back, 3 bases at V and 1 base at J, with 12 bases in the middle. CDR3 sequence: CASSYRGVGTDTQYF. The CDR3 DNA is TGTGCCAGCAGCTACCGTGGGGTAGGCACAGATACGCAGTATTTT.

The chain carries TRBV4-1 and TRBJ2-1; D may be TRBD2 (6 bases). The germline V gene encodes CDR1 MGHRA and CDR2 YSYEKL. The CDR3 is 13 amino acids. V gave up 0 bases and J gave up 8 bases, with 8 bases separating them. CDR3 nucleotides: TGCGCCAGCAGCCAAGAATGGGGGGATGAGCAGTTCTTC. It encodes CASSQEWGDEQFF.

The CDR3 spells CASSHPLDYEQYF. The CDR3 DNA follows: TGTGCCAGCAGCCATCCATTGGACTACGAGCAGTACTTC. The genes are TRBV7-9 and TRBJ2-7; no definite D call. This CDR3 is built from 13 residues. CDR1 is SEHNR and CDR2 is FQNEAQ in the germline V gene (reference sequence). The V end lost 5 bases, the J end lost 3 bases, and 11 bases lay between the germline ends.

A note on this clonotype: This may stem from a read error, because a much larger clone lies one nucleotide away. This rearrangement joins TRBV28 to TRBJ2-5; the D call may be TRBD1 or TRBD2 (5 bases each). Germline V gene sequence: CDR1 MDHEN, CDR2 SYDVKM. The CDR3 runs to 14 residues. The CDR3 DNA reads TGTGCCAGCAGTTCATGGGACCGCCAAGGGACCCAGTACTTC. This sequence encodes CASSSWDRQGTQYF.

Many counts were recorded for this clonotype. The chain has TRBV7-9 and TRBJ2-7, with D unresolved. This CDR3 has 13 amino acids. Germline values: CDR1 SEHNR, CDR2 FQNEAQ (reference sequence). The ends were cut back, 3 bases at V and 7 bases at J, with 13 bases in the middle. The CDR3 loop is CASSFPTASEQYF. In DNA form, the CDR3 reads TGTGCCAGCAGCTTTCCTACAGCCTCGGAGCAGTACTTC.

The CDR3 here is CASSQNPGWDTAYNEQFF. CDR3 nucleotide sequence: TGTGCCAGCAGCCAGAATCCGGGGTGGGACACCGCCTACAATGAGCAGTTCTTC. The chain couples TRBV3-1 to TRBJ2-1, with D possibly being TRBD1 (6 bases). In germline, CDR1 is LGHDT, CDR2 YNNKEL (reference sequence). Between the trimmed V and J ends, which lost 3 bases and 2 bases, there was a span of 20 bases. CDR3 size: 18 residues.

This clonotype occurred a few times. The J gene is TRBJ1-1, the V gene TRBV20-1; D is perhaps TRBD1 (6 bases). Trimming cost V 3 bases and J 0 bases, with 8 bases left between them. The germline V gene has CDR1 DFQATT and CDR2 SNEGSKA (reference sequence). The CDR3 runs 13 residues. In DNA, the CDR3 is TGCAGTGCTAGGGGGGCGTTGAACACTGAAGCTTTCTTT. Amino acid sequence: CSARGALNTEAFF.

The V and J genes are TRBV3-1 and TRBJ2-5; TRBD2 matches 8 bases. The junction had 8 bases not matched to a gene; V was cut back by 0 bases and J by 5 bases. CDR3 length: 16 amino acids. CDR1 LGHDT and CDR2 YNNKEL come from the germline V gene (reference sequence). The DNA of the CDR3 is TGTGCCAGCAGCCAAGATTCCGGGAGGGCCCGGGAGACCCAGTACTTC. It specifies CASSQDSGRARETQYF.

Turning to this clonotype: A read error is possible here, since a much larger clone lies one base away. The chain is built from TRBV29-1 and TRBJ2-2, with D maybe TRBD2 (7 bases). The germline gives CDR1 SQVTM, CDR2 ANQGSEA. There are 16 residues in the CDR3. Trimming cost V 0 bases and J 6 bases, with 17 bases left between them. The CDR3 DNA reads as TGCAGCGTTGAAGATCGGGGGGCAGGCAACCCCGGGGAGCTGTTTTTT. It codes for CSVEDRGAGNPGELFF.

This clonotype came up many times. The V and J genes are TRBV12-3 or TRBV12-4 and TRBJ2-7, with 8 bases lining up with TRBD1. The CDR3 extends over 14 amino acids. V lost 5 bases to trimming and J lost 3 bases; unmatched junction nucleotides: 6. The DNA of the CDR3 is TGTGCCAGCAGTCCCGGGGACAGGAGCTACGAGCAGTACTTC. Translated, it gives CASSPGDRSYEQYF.

Concerning this clonotype: This may come from a read error, since a much larger clone is one base off. The V gene is TRBV12-3 or TRBV12-4, the J gene TRBJ2-1; 10 nucleotides align to TRBD2. CDR3 length: 15 residues. CDR3 in amino acids: CANSFGTSEYNEQFF. For the CDR3, the DNA is TGTGCCAACAGTTTTGGGACTAGCGAGTACAATGAGCAGTTCTTC.